This T cell receptor (beta chain) came from a study of early T cells in non-severe SARS-CoV-2 infection. Overall study context: The sequenced material was bulk RNA from unsorted whole blood, and its chains were unpaired. Study outcomes and limitations: Matching with VDJdb favored anti-spike CD8 responses (missing private and CD4 specificities).

At least ten counts were recorded for this clonotype. Its antigen is not known. Germline V gene data show CDR1 as SGHAT and CDR2 as FQNNGV. This CDR3 has 13 amino acids. Trimming cost V 0 bases and J 6 bases, with 6 bases left between them. Tagging with unique molecular identifiers was applied to individual cDNA molecules. MiXCR, run by TCRdb on the 5' RACE reads, gives a single entry per CDR3 protein. The sample records about 69,000 distinct CDR3 sequences, approximately 9.5% being singletons. Material for sequencing was whole blood. The receptor was isolated from an adult who was a healthcare worker with PCR-confirmed SARS-CoV-2 infection or an uninfected control (not recorded which). V usage is TRBV11-2 and J usage is TRBJ2-1; D is ambiguous. The CDR3 sequence is CASSLDRGNEQFF. The CDR3 nucleotides read TGTGCCAGCAGCTTAGATCGTGGCAATGAGCAGTTCTTC.